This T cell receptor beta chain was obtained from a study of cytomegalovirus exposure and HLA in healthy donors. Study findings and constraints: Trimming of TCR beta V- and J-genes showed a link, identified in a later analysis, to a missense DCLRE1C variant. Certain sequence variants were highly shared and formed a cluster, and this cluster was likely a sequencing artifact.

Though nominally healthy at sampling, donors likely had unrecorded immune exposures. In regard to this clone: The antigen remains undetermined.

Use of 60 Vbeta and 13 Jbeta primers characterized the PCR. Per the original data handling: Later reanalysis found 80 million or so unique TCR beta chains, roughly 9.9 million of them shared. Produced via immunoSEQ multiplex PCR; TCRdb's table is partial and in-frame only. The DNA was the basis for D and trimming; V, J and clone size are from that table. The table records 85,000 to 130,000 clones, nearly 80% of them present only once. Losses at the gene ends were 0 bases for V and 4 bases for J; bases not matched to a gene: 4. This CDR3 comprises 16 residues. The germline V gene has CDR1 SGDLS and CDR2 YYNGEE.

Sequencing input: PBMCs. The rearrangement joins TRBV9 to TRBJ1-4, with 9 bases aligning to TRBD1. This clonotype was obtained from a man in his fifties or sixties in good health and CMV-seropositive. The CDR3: CASSVDGTGFNEKLFF. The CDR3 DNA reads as TGTGCCAGCAGCGTAGATGGGACAGGGTTTAATGAAAAACTGTTTTTT.